These 14 T cell receptor beta chains share one sample of origin, sequenced in a study of cytomegalovirus exposure and HLA in healthy donors. Primers: 60 Vbeta forward and 13 Jbeta reverse. The method was immunoSEQ multiplex PCR; TCRdb's version includes in-frame clones alone and lacks a portion of them. The table has approximately 190,000 clones, about 84% seen once. Source material: PBMCs. All receptors come from a woman aged 25 to 39 in good health and CMV-seropositive.

V gene TRBV7-9 combines with J gene TRBJ2-1, with TRBD2 matching over 8 bases. The CDR3 has 18 residues. Per the germline V gene, CDR1 is SEHNR and CDR2 is FQNEAQ (reference sequence). V was clipped by 1 base and J by 2 bases; unmatched bases: 10. CDR3 loop: CASSLVAGGGAAYNEQFF. In nucleotides, the CDR3 is TGTGCCAGCAGCTTAGTGGCGGGAGGCGGGGCCGCCTACAATGAGCAGTTCTTC.

The V and J genes are TRBV27 and TRBJ1-2, with 7 bases lining up with TRBD1. After removal of 8 bases from V and 2 bases from J, the junction contained 5 bases not matched to a gene. The CDR3 runs 13 residues. Germline values: CDR1 MNHEY, CDR2 SMNVEV (reference sequence). The CDR3 coding sequence is TGTGCCAGCTCGGGACAGCCGAACTATGGCTACACCTTC. It encodes CASSGQPNYGYTF.

The chain carries TRBV28 and TRBJ1-1, with a tentative D call TRBD1 (5 bases). Germline V gene data show CDR1 as MDHEN and CDR2 as SYDVKM. The CDR3 totals 17 residues. Trimming stripped 4 bases from V and 4 bases from J, with 22 bases between. The CDR3 loop is CASSWGETGKEGTEAFF. CDR3 DNA sequence: TGTGCCAGCAGTTGGGGCGAGACGGGGAAGGAGGGCACTGAAGCTTTCTTT.

The chain employs TRBV18 and TRBJ2-1, with no clear D. CDR1 and CDR2 from the germline V gene are KGHSH and LQKENI. The CDR3 spans 17 residues. V dropped 1 base and J dropped 0 bases, with 13 bases sitting between them. The CDR3 DNA follows: TGTGCCAGCTCACCACGGGCCAGCTCCGACTCCTACAATGAGCAGTTCTTC. This encodes CASSPRASSDSYNEQFF. Drawing the rest from reference TRBV18 and TRBJ2-1, the complete variable domain is NAGVMQNPRHLVRRRGQEARLRCSPMKGHSHVYWYRQLPEEGLKFMVYLQKENIIDESGMPKERFSAEFPKEGPSILRIQQVVRGDSAAYFCASSPRASSDSYNEQFFGPGTRLTVL.

This clone appeared a few times. The V call is TRBV4-2, the J call TRBJ2-5; maybe TRBD2 (5 bases). V shed 1 base and J shed 5 bases, with 20 bases lying between them. This CDR3 spans 17 amino acids. The germline V gene has CDR1 LGHNA and CDR2 YNFKEQ. The CDR3 bases are TGTGCCAGCAGCCAAGCCCGGCCGGGAATAGCCAGTGAGACCCAGTACTTC. Its translation is CASSQARPGIASETQYF.

The rearrangement links TRBV18 to TRBJ1-5, with TRBD1 identical over 10 bases. CDR3 length: 17 residues. The ends lost 3 bases at V and 0 bases at J; junction bases unmatched: 5. Looked up from germline, CDR1 is KGHSH and CDR2 is LQKENI. The DNA for the CDR3 is TGTGCCAGCTCACCTGTCGGGACAGGGGATAGCAATCAGCCCCAGCATTTT. Protein: CASSPVGTGDSNQPQHF.

The DNA of the CDR3 is TGTGCCTGGAGTGTAGGAGGAACTAATGAAAAACTGTTTTTT. Translating gives CAWSVGGTNEKLFF. The chain uses TRBV30 and TRBJ1-4; D remains unclear. Germline loops: CDR1 GTSNPN, CDR2 SVGIG (reference sequence). The CDR3 totals 14 residues. Trimming stripped 0 bases from V and 1 base from J, with 6 bases between.

This clone was recorded a few times. This chain's CDR3 is CADRAGGLYNEQFF. DNA for the CDR3: TGTGCCGACAGAGCGGGGGGATTATACAATGAGCAGTTCTTC. The rearrangement joins TRBV6-1 to TRBJ2-1; 9 bases fit TRBD2. After removal of 11 bases from V and 4 bases from J, the junction contained 9 bases not matched to a gene. Germline values: CDR1 MNHNS, CDR2 SASEGT. The CDR3 runs to 14 residues.

The genes are TRBV9 and TRBJ1-2; D is ambiguous. The CDR3 consists of 15 residues. Between the trimmed V and J ends, which lost 0 bases and 4 bases, there was a span of 13 bases. Germline CDR1 and CDR2: SGDLS and YYNGEE. The CDR3 coding sequence is TGTGCCAGCAGCGTAGGGCTCTCGGGAGCCTATGGCTACACCTTC. Protein product: CASSVGLSGAYGYTF.

This clone came up a few times. This chain joins TRBV7-9 and TRBJ1-1; D perhaps matches TRBD1 (5 bases). CDR1 SEHNR and CDR2 FQNEAQ come from the germline V gene (reference sequence). The V and J ends lost 3 bases and 0 bases respectively, with 8 bases between them. The CDR3 covers 14 residues. The CDR3 DNA reads TGTGCCAGCAGCTTCGACAGACTGAACACTGAAGCTTTCTTT. Amino acids: CASSFDRLNTEAFF.

This clone was seen a handful of times. This rearrangement joins TRBV5-1 to TRBJ1-1; 8 positions agree with TRBD1. V lost 0 bases to trimming and J lost 6 bases; unmatched junction nucleotides: 4. This CDR3 has 14 residues. Germline V gene data show CDR1 as SGHRS and CDR2 as YFSETQ. Here the CDR3 DNA reads TGCGCCAGCAGCTTGGTACCAGGGGGCTCTGAAGCTTTCTTT. Its protein is CASSLVPGGSEAFF.

V usage is TRBV28 and J usage is TRBJ1-1; 7 bases fit TRBD1. This CDR3 has 12 amino acids. Germline V CDR1 and CDR2: MDHEN, SYDVKM. The ends lost 4 bases at V and 12 bases at J; junction bases unmatched: 8. The CDR3 region is CASSWAAGGSFF. The DNA for the CDR3 is TGTGCCAGCAGTTGGGCAGCAGGGGGTTCTTTCTTT.

This chain uses TRBV6-1 with TRBJ1-5, with no clear D. V dropped 1 base and J dropped 9 bases, with 10 bases sitting between them. CDR1 MNHNS and CDR2 SASEGT come from the germline V gene. CDR3 size: 13 residues. The CDR3 reads CASSEGLIRPQHF. The CDR3 region has the DNA TGTGCCAGCAGTGAAGGCCTTATCAGGCCCCAGCATTTT.

V and J are TRBV28 and TRBJ2-7; TRBD1 matches 11 bases. Germline loops: CDR1 MDHEN, CDR2 SYDVKM. Trimming took 3 bases from V and 2 from J; bases not matched to a gene: 6. The length of the CDR3 is 16 residues. CDR3: CASSFTWGQGAYEQYF. Written as DNA, the CDR3 is TGTGCCAGCAGTTTTACGTGGGGACAGGGGGCCTACGAGCAGTACTTC. Full variable domain (remainder filled in from reference TRBV28 and TRBJ2-7): DVKVTQSSRYLVKRTGEKVFLECVQDMDHENMFWYRQDPGLGLRLIYFSYDVKMKEKGDIPEGYSVSREKKERFSLILESASTNQTSMYLCASSFTWGQGAYEQYFGPGTRLTVT.